The following is a T cell receptor beta chain sequence with its context. Repertoires were generated with immunoSEQ multiplex PCR, while TCRdb's copy carries only in-frame clones and drops some. Seen here are approximately 92,000 clones, approximately 95% observed once, and the top ten hold approximately 1.5%. Germline-derived CDR1 and CDR2 are SGHRS and YFSETQ. The V gene lost 3 bases and the J gene lost 2 bases, with 12 bases spanning the gap. The CDR3 totals 14 residues. The data belong to a study of control samples from healthy donors and cancer patients. Sample: blood. The gene calls are TRBV5-1 and TRBJ2-7, with D possibly being TRBD1 (5 bases). The TCR comes from a woman aged 25 to 45 in good health. The CDR3: CASSSRDSAYEQYF. The DNA for the CDR3 is TGCGCCAGCAGCTCTCGAGACAGTGCCTACGAGCAGTACTTC.